This TCR beta chain was retrieved from a study of blood T cell repertoires in COVID-19. Study background: From T cells, B-cell-depleted T cells, or PBMCs came the material, which was cDNA or gDNA.

The authors' processing: Amplification of reference gene primers provided the estimated nucleated cell counts. Clones were read by immunoSEQ multiplex PCR, and TCRdb kept only the in-frame ones, dropping some. Clonal size and the V and J genes are those of that table, whereas D and trimming came from the DNA. The sample shows 77,000 or so clones, about 74% of them seen only once. Germline values: CDR1 MNHEY, CDR2 SVGAGI. Unmatched junction bases numbered 5, after V lost 6 bases and J lost 1 base. This CDR3 has 14 amino acids. The chain is built from TRBV6-5 and TRBJ1-1; the match to TRBD1 covers 7 bases. This clonotype originated in a human donor with acute or convalescent COVID-19. The donor label of this sample is uncertain. Sequencing used peripheral blood. The CDR3 reads CASSVDRANTEAFF. For the CDR3, the DNA is TGTGCCAGCAGCGTAGACAGGGCGAACACTGAAGCTTTCTTT.